The entry that follows covers one T cell receptor (beta chain) sequence. Its antigen is undetermined. The length of the CDR3 is 15 residues. V was clipped by 0 bases and J by 1 base, with 10 bases between them. Germline lookup yields CDR1 LGHNA and CDR2 YSLEER. This sample is drawn from a study of immune cell composition in non-small cell lung cancer. Study context: Histologic subtype was mainly adenocarcinoma or squamous cell carcinoma.

Some clones are missing from TCRdb's copy, which holds only in-frame ones; the method was immunoSEQ multiplex PCR. The sample includes just over 7,500 clones, under 80% of them seen just once. Frozen unsorted single-cell suspensions supplied the genomic DNA. Study-level findings and limits: It was not proven that tumour-reactive clones equal dominant tumour-associated clones.

The chain is built from TRBV4-3 and TRBJ2-7, with D maybe TRBD2 (6 bases). Sequencing was performed on lung tumor tissue. This TCR was sampled from a human donor with non-small cell lung cancer. CDR3 DNA sequence: TGCGCCAGCAGCCAAGATGCCGGGAGATCCTACGAGCAGTACTTC. It encodes CASSQDAGRSYEQYF.